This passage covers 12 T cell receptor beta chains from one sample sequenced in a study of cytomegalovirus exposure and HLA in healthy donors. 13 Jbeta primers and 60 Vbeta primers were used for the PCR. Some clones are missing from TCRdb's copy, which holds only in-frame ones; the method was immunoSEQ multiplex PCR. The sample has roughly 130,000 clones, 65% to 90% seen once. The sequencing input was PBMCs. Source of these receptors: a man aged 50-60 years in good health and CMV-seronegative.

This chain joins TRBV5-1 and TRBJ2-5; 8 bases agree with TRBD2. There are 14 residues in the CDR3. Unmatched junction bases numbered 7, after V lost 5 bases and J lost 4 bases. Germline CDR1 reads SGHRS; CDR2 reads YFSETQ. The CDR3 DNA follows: TGCGCCAGCAGTTCGCCCGGGACTAGAGAGACCCAGTACTTC. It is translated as CASSSPGTRETQYF.

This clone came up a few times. The CDR3 region is CASSRGSGEQYF. In DNA form, the CDR3 reads TGTGCCAGCAGCCGGGGGTCTGGGGAGCAGTACTTC. The chain couples TRBV7-9 to TRBJ2-7, with D possibly matching TRBD2 (6 bases). CDR1 is SEHNR, CDR2 FQNEAQ, per germline (reference sequence). This CDR3 spans 12 amino acids. Trimming removed 5 bases from V and 7 bases from J, with 12 bases in between.

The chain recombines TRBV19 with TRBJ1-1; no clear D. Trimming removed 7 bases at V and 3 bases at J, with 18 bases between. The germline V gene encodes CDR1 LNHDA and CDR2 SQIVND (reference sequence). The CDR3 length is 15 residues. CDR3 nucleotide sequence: TGTGCCAGTACCCCCGCGCCGGGTTGGGACACTGAAGCTTTCTTT. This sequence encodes CASTPAPGWDTEAFF.

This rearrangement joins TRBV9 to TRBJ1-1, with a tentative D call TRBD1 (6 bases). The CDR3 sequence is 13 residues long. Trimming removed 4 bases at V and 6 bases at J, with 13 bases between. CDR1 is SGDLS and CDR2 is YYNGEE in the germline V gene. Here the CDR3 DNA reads TGTGCCAGCAGCAGGGCGGGGGGCGCTGAAGCTTTCTTT. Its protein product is CASSRAGGAEAFF.

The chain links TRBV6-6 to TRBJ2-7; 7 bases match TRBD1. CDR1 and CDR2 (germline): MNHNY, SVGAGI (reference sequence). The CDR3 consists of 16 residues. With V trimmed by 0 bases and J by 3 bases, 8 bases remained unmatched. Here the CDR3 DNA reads TGTGCCAGCAGTTACTCGGCCGGGACAGATTACTACGAGCAGTACTTC. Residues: CASSYSAGTDYYEQYF.

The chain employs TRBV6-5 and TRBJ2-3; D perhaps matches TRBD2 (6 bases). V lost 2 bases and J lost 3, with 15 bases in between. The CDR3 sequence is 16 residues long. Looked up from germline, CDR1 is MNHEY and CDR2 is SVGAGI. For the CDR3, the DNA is TGTGCCAGCAGTTACGGGGGTCCGGGGGTTACAGATACGCAGTATTTT. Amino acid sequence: CASSYGGPGVTDTQYF.

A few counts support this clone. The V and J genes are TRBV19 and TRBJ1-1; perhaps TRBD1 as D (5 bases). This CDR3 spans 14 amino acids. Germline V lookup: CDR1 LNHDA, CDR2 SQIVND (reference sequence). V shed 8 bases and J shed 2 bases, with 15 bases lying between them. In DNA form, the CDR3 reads TGTGCCAGTTCCCGCAGTAGGGGTAACACTGAAGCTTTCTTT. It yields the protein CASSRSRGNTEAFF. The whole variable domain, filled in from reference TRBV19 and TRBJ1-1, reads DGGITQSPKYLFRKEGQNVTLSCEQNLNHDAMYWYRQDPGQGLRLIYYSQIVNDFQKGDIAEGYSVSREKKESFPLTVTSAQKNPTAFYLCASSRSRGNTEAFFGQGTRLTVV.

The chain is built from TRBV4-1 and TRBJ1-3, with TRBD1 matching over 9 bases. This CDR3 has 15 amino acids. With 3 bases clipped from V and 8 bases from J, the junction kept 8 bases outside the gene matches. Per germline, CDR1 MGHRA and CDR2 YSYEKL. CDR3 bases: TGCGCCAGCAGCCAGAGAAACAGGGGGCGCGACACCATATATTTT. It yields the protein CASSQRNRGRDTIYF.

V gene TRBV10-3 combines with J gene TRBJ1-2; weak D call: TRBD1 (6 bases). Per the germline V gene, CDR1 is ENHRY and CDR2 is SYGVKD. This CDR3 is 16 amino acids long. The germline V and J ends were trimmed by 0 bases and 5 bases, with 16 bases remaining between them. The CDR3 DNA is TGTGCCATCAGTGAGTCGTCGAGCTCAACAGGGTATGGCTACACCTTC. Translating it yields CAISESSSSTGYGYTF.

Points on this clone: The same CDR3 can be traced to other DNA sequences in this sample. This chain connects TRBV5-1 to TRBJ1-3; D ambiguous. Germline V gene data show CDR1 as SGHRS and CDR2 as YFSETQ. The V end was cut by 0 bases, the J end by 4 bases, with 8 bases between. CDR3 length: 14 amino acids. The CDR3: CASSLAGLGNTIYF. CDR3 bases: TGCGCCAGCAGCTTGGCAGGTTTGGGAAACACCATATATTTT.

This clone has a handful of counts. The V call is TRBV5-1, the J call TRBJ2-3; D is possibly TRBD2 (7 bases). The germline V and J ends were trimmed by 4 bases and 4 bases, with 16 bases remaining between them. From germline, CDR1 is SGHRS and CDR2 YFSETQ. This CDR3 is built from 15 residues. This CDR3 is CASSPTGRGSDTQYF. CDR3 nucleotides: TGCGCCAGCAGCCCAACAGGGAGGGGGTCAGATACGCAGTATTTT.

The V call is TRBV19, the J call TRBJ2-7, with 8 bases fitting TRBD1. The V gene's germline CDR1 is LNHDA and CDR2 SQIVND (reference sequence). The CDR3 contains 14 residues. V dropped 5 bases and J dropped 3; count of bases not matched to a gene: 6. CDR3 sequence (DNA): TGTGCCAGTAGTCTAGGACAGGGTGACTACGAGCAGTACTTC. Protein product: CASSLGQGDYEQYF.